Following are 10 T cell receptor beta chains from one sample sequenced in a study of OX40 agonist ivuxolimab in advanced cancers. The method was immunoSEQ multiplex PCR; TCRdb's version includes in-frame clones alone and lacks a portion of them. The sample shows tens of thousands of clones, approximately 89% of them seen only once. Source: CD4+ or CD8+ T cells sorted from blood, taken in a trial of the OX40 agonist ivuxolimab. The receptor source for this set is an adult with an advanced solid tumor such as melanoma, head and neck, liver or kidney cancer.

This chain uses TRBV19 with TRBJ2-1; 7 bases match TRBD2. The trim removed 4 bases at V and 0 bases at J, leaving 0 bases unmatched. Germline V gives CDR1 LNHDA, CDR2 SQIVND (reference sequence). The CDR3 runs 14 residues. For the CDR3, the DNA is TGTGCCAGTAGTAGCGGGGGCTCCTACAATGAGCAGTTCTTC. This translates into CASSSGGSYNEQFF.

The rearrangement uses TRBV5-1 and TRBJ2-2, with 7 bases lining up with TRBD2. Germline V lookup: CDR1 SGHRS, CDR2 YFSETQ. The V and J ends lost 4 bases and 1 base, in that order; junction bases with no gene match: 10. The CDR3 runs to 17 residues. Here the CDR3 DNA reads TGCGCCAGCAGCCCCCGTTTGGGCGGGGGGAACACCGGGGAGCTGTTTTTT. Amino acid sequence: CASSPRLGGGNTGELFF. Using reference TRBV5-1 and TRBJ2-2 for the parts outside the CDR3, the full variable domain is KAGVTQTPRYLIKTRGQQVTLSCSPISGHRSVSWYQQTPGQGLQFLFEYFSETQRNKGNFPGRFSGRQFSNSRSEMNVSTLELGDSALYLCASSPRLGGGNTGELFFGEGSRLTVL.

The chain uses TRBV4-1 and TRBJ2-2, with TRBD2 as a possible D gene (5 bases). Germline CDR1 reads MGHRA; CDR2 reads YSYEKL. This CDR3 comprises 16 residues. The V end lost 2 bases, the J end lost 4 bases, and 14 bases lay between the germline ends. The CDR3 protein is CASSQKRGLSTGELFF. CDR3 bases: TGCGCCAGCAGCCAAAAACGAGGGCTCAGCACCGGGGAGCTGTTTTTT.

This clone has only a few counts. The V and J genes are TRBV7-2 and TRBJ2-7, with 11 bases lining up with TRBD2. From germline, CDR1 is SGHTA and CDR2 FQGNSA. This CDR3 is 16 amino acids long. Trimming at V came to 5 bases and at J to 4 bases, leaving 10 bases not matched to a gene. The DNA of the CDR3 is TGTGCCAGCAGCCCGCCTCCGACTAGCGGGGCTTACGAGCAGTACTTC. It translates to CASSPPPTSGAYEQYF.

This clone was recorded a few times. The chain employs TRBV6-1 and TRBJ2-5; D is possibly TRBD1 (6 bases). Germline V CDR1 and CDR2: MNHNS, SASEGT. This CDR3 spans 15 amino acids. Trimming removed 6 bases at V and 3 bases at J, with 17 bases between. The CDR3 DNA reads TGTGCCAGCAGCCAAGGGCAGGGGAGAGAAGAGACCCAGTACTTC. Protein: CASSQGQGREETQYF.

As DNA, the CDR3 is TGTGCCAGCAGTTACCCCCCGCGCGCCGAGCAGTACTTC. It specifies CASSYPPRAEQYF. V is TRBV6-6 and J is TRBJ2-7; D not resolved. Germline CDR1 reads MNHNY; CDR2 reads SVGAGI (reference sequence). V shed 2 bases and J shed 6 bases, with 11 bases lying between them. The CDR3 length is 13 residues.

A single count supports this clone. The gene calls are TRBV7-2 and TRBJ1-5; no clear D. From germline, CDR1 is SGHTA and CDR2 FQGNSA. V lost 5 bases and J 6 bases, leaving 17 bases between the germline ends. The CDR3 consists of 15 residues. The CDR3 DNA reads TGTGCCAGCAGCCGCGTTGAGGGTACTTTTCAGCCCCAGCATTTT. Translation gives CASSRVEGTFQPQHF.

The J gene is TRBJ1-4, the V gene TRBV19, with D perhaps TRBD1 (5 bases). The germline V and J ends were trimmed by 4 bases and 6 bases, with 12 bases remaining between them. Per germline, CDR1 LNHDA and CDR2 SQIVND (reference sequence). The CDR3 contains 14 residues. CDR3 amino acids: CASSNGAWDEKLFF. The DNA for the CDR3 is TGTGCCAGTAGTAACGGGGCCTGGGATGAAAAACTGTTTTTT.

The chain recombines TRBV18 with TRBJ1-6; TRBD1 aligns across 10 bases. Germline CDR1 reads KGHSH; CDR2 reads LQKENI. The CDR3 contains 14 residues. The J segment lost 9 bases and the V segment lost 8 bases, leaving 7 bases of the junction unmatched. The chain's CDR3 is CASAEGTGVSPLHF. In DNA form, the CDR3 reads TGTGCCAGCGCAGAAGGGACAGGGGTTTCACCCCTCCACTTT.

This clone was seen only once. The chain is built from TRBV2 and TRBJ1-2; D is unresolved. Per the germline V gene, CDR1 is SNHLY and CDR2 is FYNNEI. Trimming removed 8 bases at V and 3 bases at J, with 16 bases between. This CDR3 contains 14 residues. The CDR3 loop reads CASDSERTYYGYTF. The CDR3 region has the DNA TGTGCCAGCGATTCGGAGAGGACTTACTATGGCTACACCTTC. The full variable domain, with the rest looked up from reference TRBV2 and TRBJ1-2, is EPEVTQTPSHQVTQMGQEVILRCVPISNHLYFYWYRQILGQKVEFLVSFYNNEISEKSEIFDDQFSVERPDGSNFTLKIRSTKLEDSAMYFCASDSERTYYGYTFGSGTRLTVV.